This is a list of T cell receptor beta chains from one sample in a study of cytomegalovirus exposure and HLA in healthy donors. Profiling relied on immunoSEQ multiplex PCR, and the TCRdb table lists in-frame clones only, not all of them. The table records 90,000 to 100,000 clones, 82% of them present only once. Sequencing was performed on PBMCs. These receptors were obtained from a man between 45 and 60 years old in good health and CMV-seronegative. Each CDR3 is given with its conserved first and last residue. D genes are given only for firm matches. Rows may omit the clone size; those that give it use once, few, many or a size class.

CDR3: CASSLDGETQYF; DNA: TGCGCCAGCAGCTTGGACGGAGAGACCCAGTACTTC; J: TRBJ2-5; V: TRBV5-1; size: -; D: -
CDR3: CASSVAPRGAYNEQFF; DNA: TGTGCCAGCAGCGTAGCTCCCAGGGGCGCCTACAATGAGCAGTTCTTC; J: TRBJ2-1; V: TRBV9; size: -; D: -
CDR3: CASRRSGRETGELFF; DNA: TGTGCCAGCAGGCGTAGCGGGAGGGAGACCGGGGAGCTGTTTTTT; J: TRBJ2-2; V: TRBV7-2; size: -; D: TRBD2
CDR3: CAISESDGPGEGYTF; DNA: TGTGCCATCAGTGAGTCGGATGGGCCGGGGGAGGGCTACACCTTC; J: TRBJ1-2; V: TRBV10-3; size: -; D: -
CDR3: CASSPQRTANTGELFF; DNA: TGTGCCAGCAGCCCCCAAAGGACAGCTAACACCGGGGAGCTGTTTTTT; J: TRBJ2-2; V: TRBV9; size: -; D: -
CDR3: CAYSKTSANEQFF; DNA: TGTGCCTACTCCAAGACTAGCGCCAATGAGCAGTTCTTC; J: TRBJ2-1; V: TRBV30; size: -; D: TRBD2
CDR3: CASSSLAGGDNEQFF; DNA: TGTGCCAGCAGCTCACTAGCGGGAGGTGACAATGAGCAGTTCTTC; J: TRBJ2-1; V: TRBV11-2; size: -; D: TRBD2
CDR3: CASSQQAGSPGELFF; DNA: TGTGCCAGCAGCCAGCAAGCGGGTAGCCCCGGGGAGCTGTTTTTT; J: TRBJ2-2; V: TRBV4-2; size: -; D: -
CDR3: CAGGREGPTDTQYF; DNA: TGTGCCGGGGGCCGGGAGGGACCCACAGATACGCAGTATTTT; J: TRBJ2-3; V: TRBV2; size: -; D: TRBD2
CDR3: CASSKDLAGAHSEQFF; DNA: TGTGCCAGCAGCAAGGATCTAGCGGGAGCTCATAGTGAGCAGTTCTTC; J: TRBJ2-1; V: TRBV5-4; size: -; D: TRBD2
CDR3: CASSQVPLAGEYAGELFF; DNA: TGCGCCAGCAGCCAAGTTCCCCTAGCGGGAGAGTACGCTGGGGAGCTGTTTTTT; J: TRBJ2-2; V: TRBV4-3; size: -; D: TRBD2
CDR3: CAIRPGTSGGDTQYF; DNA: TGTGCCATCAGGCCCGGGACTAGCGGAGGGGATACGCAGTATTTT; J: TRBJ2-3; V: TRBV10-3; size: -; D: TRBD2
CDR3: CASRLARETQYF; DNA: TGTGCCAGCAGGCTAGCGAGGGAGACCCAGTACTTC; J: TRBJ2-5; V: TRBV28; size: -; D: -
CDR3: CATNPLTGSGGYTF; DNA: TGTGCCACAAACCCTCTGACAGGTTCCGGTGGCTACACCTTC; J: TRBJ1-2; V: TRBV19; size: -; D: -
CDR3: CASSFGQGASQPQHF; DNA: TGTGCCAGCAGCTTCGGACAGGGCGCGTCGCAGCCCCAGCATTTT; J: TRBJ1-5; V: TRBV7-9; size: -; D: TRBD1
CDR3: CASSESGGYYEQYF; DNA: TGTGCCAGCAGTGAATCCGGGGGTTACTACGAGCAGTACTTC; J: TRBJ2-7; V: TRBV25-1; size: -; D: -
CDR3: CASSMGTSGNEQFF; DNA: TGTGCCAGTAGTATGGGGACTAGCGGGAATGAGCAGTTCTTC; J: TRBJ2-1; V: TRBV19; size: few; D: TRBD2
CDR3: CASSSAPTGKEETQYF; DNA: TGTGCCAGCAGTTCCGCCCCGACAGGGAAGGAAGAGACCCAGTACTTC; J: TRBJ2-5; V: TRBV6-6; size: -; D: TRBD1
CDR3: CASRDLAGEEQYF; DNA: TGCGCCAGCAGGGACCTAGCGGGAGAAGAGCAGTACTTC; J: TRBJ2-7; V: TRBV5-1; size: -; D: TRBD2
CDR3: CSVELVDTQYF; DNA: TGCAGCGTTGAGCTAGTAGATACGCAGTATTTT; J: TRBJ2-3; V: TRBV29-1; size: -; D: -
CDR3: CASSRTGVTTSEQYF; DNA: TGTGCCAGCAGTAGAACAGGGGTCACGACCAGTGAGCAGTACTTC; J: TRBJ2-7; V: TRBV6-5; size: -; D: TRBD1
CDR3: CASSLTGAEKKYF; DNA: TGTGCCAGCAGCTTGACAGGGGCGGAGAAAAAGTACTTC; J: TRBJ2-7; V: TRBV5-5; size: -; D: TRBD1
CDR3: CASSAPGQKAFF; DNA: TGTGCCAGCAGCGCCCCGGGACAAAAAGCTTTCTTT; J: TRBJ1-1; V: TRBV28; size: once; D: -
CDR3: CASSLQLGGDQPQHF; DNA: TGTGCCAGCAGCTTACAACTAGGAGGGGATCAGCCCCAGCATTTT; J: TRBJ1-5; V: TRBV7-8; size: -; D: -
CDR3: CASSLVWTSVSDTQYF; DNA: TGCGCCAGCAGCTTGGTGTGGACTAGTGTCAGCGATACGCAGTATTTT; J: TRBJ2-3; V: TRBV5-1; size: -; D: TRBD2
CDR3: CASRLRTSGSYNEQFF; DNA: TGTGCCAGCAGACTCAGAACTAGCGGCTCCTACAATGAGCAGTTCTTC; J: TRBJ2-1; V: TRBV2; size: -; D: TRBD2
CDR3: CASRPPSTSTDTQYF; DNA: TGTGCCAGCAGGCCTCCTTCCACTAGCACAGATACGCAGTATTTT; J: TRBJ2-3; V: TRBV5-4; size: medium-sized; D: -
CDR3: CASRLMQLGNTIYF; DNA: TGTGCCAGCAGGTTAATGCAGTTAGGAAACACCATATATTTT; J: TRBJ1-3; V: TRBV11-2; size: -; D: -
CDR3: CASSLRNYGYTF; DNA: TGTGCCAGCAGTTTGCGCAACTATGGCTACACCTTC; J: TRBJ1-2; V: TRBV28; size: -; D: -
CDR3: CASSGSVPGGGSGANVLTF; DNA: TGCGCCAGCAGCGGCTCCGTGCCGGGAGGTGGGTCTGGGGCCAACGTCCTGACTTTC; J: TRBJ2-6; V: TRBV5-1; size: -; D: TRBD2
CDR3: CASSFDGITNYGYTF; DNA: TGTGCCAGCAGTTTCGACGGGATTACTAACTATGGCTACACCTTC; J: TRBJ1-2; V: TRBV27; size: -; D: -
CDR3: CASSPLSGYTDTQYF; DNA: TGTGCCAGCTCACCACTGAGCGGTTACACAGATACGCAGTATTTT; J: TRBJ2-3; V: TRBV18; size: -; D: -
CDR3: CASSPRVMDRQFF; DNA: TGTGCCAGCAGTCCCCGGGTAATGGATCGGCAGTTCTTC; J: TRBJ2-1; V: TRBV27; size: -; D: -
CDR3: CASSAEVSGNTIYF; DNA: TGCGCCAGCAGCGCGGAGGTCTCTGGAAACACCATATATTTT; J: TRBJ1-3; V: TRBV4-1; size: -; D: -
CDR3: CASRRQGSNQETQYF; DNA: TGTGCCAGCCGGAGACAGGGGTCTAACCAAGAGACCCAGTACTTC; J: TRBJ2-5; V: TRBV6-1; size: -; D: TRBD1
CDR3: CASSREQGNQPQHF; DNA: TGTGCCAGTAGCAGAGAACAGGGGAATCAGCCCCAGCATTTT; J: TRBJ1-5; V: TRBV19; size: -; D: TRBD1
CDR3: CASSTLGQPNYGYTF; DNA: TGTGCCAGCAGTACCCTCGGACAGCCCAACTATGGCTACACCTTC; J: TRBJ1-2; V: TRBV28; size: -; D: -
CDR3: CASSSQGWNEQFF; DNA: TGTGCCAGCAGCTCACAGGGGTGGAATGAGCAGTTCTTC; J: TRBJ2-1; V: TRBV7-9; size: few; D: TRBD1
CDR3: CASSFPLGRGDYNEQFF; DNA: TGTGCCAGCAGCTTTCCCCTCGGGAGGGGCGATTACAATGAGCAGTTCTTC; J: TRBJ2-1; V: TRBV11-3; size: -; D: TRBD2
CDR3: CASSSVQSYEQYF; DNA: TGTGCCAGCAGCTCTGTACAGTCCTACGAGCAGTACTTC; J: TRBJ2-7; V: TRBV7-6; size: -; D: -
CDR3: CASSSSRDIYEQYF; DNA: TGCGCCAGCAGCTCGTCCCGGGACATTTACGAGCAGTACTTC; J: TRBJ2-7; V: TRBV5-1; size: -; D: -
CDR3: CSGSTGSSSYEQYF; DNA: TGCAGCGGTTCGACAGGGAGCTCTTCATACGAGCAGTACTTC; J: TRBJ2-7; V: TRBV29-1; size: -; D: TRBD1
CDR3: CASSYLAGDTGELFF; DNA: TGTGCCAGCAGTTACCTAGCGGGTGACACCGGGGAGCTGTTTTTT; J: TRBJ2-2; V: TRBV6-5; size: -; D: TRBD2
CDR3: CASSEAGLSYEQYF; DNA: TGTGCCAGCAGTGAAGCGGGACTGAGCTACGAGCAGTACTTC; J: TRBJ2-7; V: TRBV6-1; size: few; D: -
CDR3: CASSTQDSSYEQYF; DNA: TGTGCCAGCAGCACCCAGGACAGCTCCTACGAGCAGTACTTC; J: TRBJ2-7; V: TRBV4-2; size: -; D: -
CDR3: CATSRGGTGRASDTQYF; DNA: TGTGCCACCAGCAGAGGGGGCACCGGGAGGGCTTCAGATACGCAGTATTTT; J: TRBJ2-3; V: TRBV15; size: -; D: TRBD2
CDR3: CASSPGTGVSGANVLTF; DNA: TGTGCCAGCAGCCCCGGGACAGGGGTGTCTGGGGCCAACGTCCTGACTTTC; J: TRBJ2-6; V: TRBV6-4; size: -; D: TRBD1
CDR3: CASSLQPGTGETQYF; DNA: TGTGCCAGCAGCCTTCAACCCGGGACAGGGGAGACCCAGTACTTC; J: TRBJ2-5; V: TRBV6-6; size: -; D: TRBD1
CDR3: CASTDSNSPLHF; DNA: TGTGCCAGCACAGACAGTAATTCACCCCTCCACTTT; J: TRBJ1-6; V: TRBV28; size: -; D: -
CDR3: CASSYSTGVTRYGYTF; DNA: TGTGCCAGCAGTTACTCGACAGGCGTCACCAGATATGGCTACACCTTC; J: TRBJ1-2; V: TRBV6-6; size: -; D: -
CDR3: CASSPSDTLAYQETQYF; DNA: TGTGCCAGCAGTCCTTCGGACACCCTGGCCTATCAAGAGACCCAGTACTTC; J: TRBJ2-5; V: TRBV27; size: -; D: -
CDR3: CASSPIGASYGYTF; DNA: TGTGCCAGCAGCCCCATAGGGGCCTCCTATGGCTACACCTTC; J: TRBJ1-2; V: TRBV9; size: -; D: -
CDR3: CASSPAGLGEKLFF; DNA: TGCGCCAGCAGCCCCGCGGGGTTGGGAGAAAAACTGTTTTTT; J: TRBJ1-4; V: TRBV5-1; size: once; D: -
CDR3: CASSASGSNYEQYF; DNA: TGTGCCAGCAGCGCTAGCGGGAGTAACTACGAGCAGTACTTC; J: TRBJ2-7; V: TRBV9; size: -; D: TRBD2
CDR3: CASSVATGGREQYF; DNA: TGTGCCAGCAGCGTAGCTACCGGGGGGCGAGAGCAGTACTTC; J: TRBJ2-7; V: TRBV9; size: -; D: -
CDR3: CASRKGLAGVTAEQFF; DNA: TGCGCCAGCAGAAAAGGACTAGCGGGAGTTACGGCTGAGCAGTTCTTC; J: TRBJ2-1; V: TRBV5-1; size: -; D: TRBD2
CDR3: CASSLASGGYQETQYF; DNA: TGTGCCAGCAGCTTGGCCAGCGGGGGGTACCAAGAGACCCAGTACTTC; J: TRBJ2-5; V: TRBV5-5; size: -; D: TRBD2